This T cell receptor beta chain came from a study of OX40 agonist ivuxolimab in advanced cancers. A note on the overall study: Ivuxolimab was a fully human IgG2 agonistic monoclonal antibody targeting the costimulatory receptor OX40 (CD134). Intravenous ivuxolimab was administered to patients every 2 weeks at six dose levels: 0.01, 0.1, 0.3, 1.5, 3 and 10 mg/kg. Of the roughly 52 patients in dose escalation, about 19 had hepatocellular carcinoma, some 15 had melanoma, 9 had renal cell carcinoma and 9 had head and neck cancer. In the dose-escalation cohort, more than 75% of patients were male, and the mean age was approximately 60 years, with a range of roughly 23 to 85. Prior anti-PD-1, anti-PD-L1 or anti-CTLA-4 therapy was permitted, and checkpoint inhibitors had been received by more than 35% of dose-escalation patients. Partial responses were achieved by three dose-escalation patients, of whom one had hepatocellular carcinoma and two had cutaneous melanoma. Peripheral TCRbeta sequencing was intended to test whether TCR sequence diversity was altered and clonal T-cell expansion was caused by ivuxolimab. The paper covers the monotherapy dose-escalation part of the phase I ivuxolimab trial, which included N ≈ 54 patients. The investigation overall reported the following: Low levels of normalized T-cell clonal expansion were also seen in some patients who did not respond. In the 0.1-3.0 mg/kg groups, partial responders had among the lowest normalized peripheral clonal expansion, particularly in CD8+ T cells. Clonal expansion of both CD4+ and CD8+ blood T cells was observed from baseline to week 6 at doses 0.1 to 3.0 mg/kg. After ivuxolimab, more expanded clones were found on average in CD8+ T cells than in CD4+ T cells. Antigen specificity was not determined for the clonally expanded peripheral T cells.

This clone is a singleton in its sample. Its antigen remains unidentified. Base qualities are not recorded, but no much larger clone differs from it by a single base. Genomic DNA was extracted from sorted cells for sequencing of the TCRbeta CDR3 region. TCRbeta CDR3 regions were sequenced using the immunoSEQ Assay. Here the immuneACCESS table is served through TCRdb, limited to in-frame sequences with V and J called. Missing clones are a known gap in these copies; in checked studies unresolved V genes cover under half, and the rest lacks a known reason. This sample holds around 30,000 clones; approximately 89% were observed only once. The leading ten clones occupy 35% to 45% of the sample. The trial excluded patients who had a history of autoimmune disease or who were on systemic immunosuppression. Peripheral blood for TCR sequencing was collected from all dose cohorts at baseline, on cycle 4 day 1, and on cycle 7 day 1. Samples came from an open-label, multicenter, first-in-human phase I dose-escalation trial of ivuxolimab. Adults with locally advanced or metastatic melanoma, renal cell carcinoma, hepatocellular carcinoma or head and neck squamous cell carcinoma were enrolled in the trial. Before TCR sequencing, CD4+ T cells and CD8+ T cells from peripheral blood were sorted into separate populations.

The CDR3 contains 14 residues, cysteine and phenylalanine counted. Here the CDR3 DNA is all that survives: 42 bases in frame from base 1. The germline ends are 11 bases apart after V is trimmed by 3 bases and J by 6 bases. The germline V gene provides CDR1 MGHDK and CDR2 SYGVNS. The sequence is built from TRBV25-1 and TRBJ2-2; the best D guess is TRBD1, with 5 bases matching. The specimen comprised CD4+ or CD8+ T cells sorted from blood, sampled in a trial of the OX40 agonist ivuxolimab. This clonotype originated in an adult with an advanced solid tumor such as melanoma, head and neck, liver or kidney cancer. CDR3 loop: CASSEDTDPGELFF. The DNA sequence follows: TGTGCCAGCAGTGAGGACACCGACCCCGGGGAGCTGTTTTTT.